This T cell receptor beta chain was observed in a study of blood T cell repertoires in COVID-19. Study-wide background: There were acute and convalescent COVID-19 samples, and they came from the United States, Italy and Spain. The analysed material was cDNA or gDNA that came from T cells, B-cell-depleted T cells, or PBMCs.

This clone has just a few counts. Authors' data handling: How many nucleated cells were present was estimated from reference gene primer amplification. The table came from immunoSEQ multiplex PCR; TCRdb's copy has only in-frame clones and leaves some out. V and J calls and clone size are those listed in that table; D and trimming were worked out from the DNA. The sample includes more than 90,000 clones, 70% to 90% of them seen just once. In germline, CDR1 is MNHEY, CDR2 SMNVEV (reference sequence). There are 14 residues in the CDR3. The V and J ends lost 3 bases and 5 bases respectively, with 14 bases between them.

The source of this sequence is a young woman with acute or convalescent COVID-19. The rearrangement joins TRBV27 to TRBJ2-7, with D possibly matching TRBD2 (6 bases). The sample consisted of peripheral blood. CDR3 DNA: TGTGCCAGCAGTTTGGGGGGAGACGGCGACGAGCAGTACTTC. Protein sequence: CASSLGGDGDEQYF.